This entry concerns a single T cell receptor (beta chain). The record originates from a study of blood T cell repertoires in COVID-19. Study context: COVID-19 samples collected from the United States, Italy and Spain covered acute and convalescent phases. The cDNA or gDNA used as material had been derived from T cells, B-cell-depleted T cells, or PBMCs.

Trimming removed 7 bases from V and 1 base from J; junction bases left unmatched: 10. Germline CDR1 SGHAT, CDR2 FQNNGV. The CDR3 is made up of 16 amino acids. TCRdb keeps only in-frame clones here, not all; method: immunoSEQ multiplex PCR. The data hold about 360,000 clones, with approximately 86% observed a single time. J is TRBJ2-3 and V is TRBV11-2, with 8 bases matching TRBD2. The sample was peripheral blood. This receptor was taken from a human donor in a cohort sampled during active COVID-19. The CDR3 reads CASTRIGGAGTDTQYF. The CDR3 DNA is TGTGCCAGCACCCGTATCGGGGGGGCCGGCACAGATACGCAGTATTTT.